The clone carrying this TCR beta chain was counted only a few times. This entry comes from a study of cytomegalovirus exposure and HLA in healthy donors. The PCR had 60 Vbeta and 13 Jbeta primers. Clones were sequenced by immunoSEQ multiplex PCR, and TCRdb holds only the in-frame ones, with some missing. The sample consists of about 150,000 clones, around four fifths of them appearing once. Germline CDR1 reads ENHRY; CDR2 reads SYGVKD. The CDR3 spans 14 residues. With 4 bases removed from V and 2 bases from J, the gap between germline ends came to 8 bases. The specimen was PBMCs. The clonotype comes from a male donor in good health and CMV-seronegative. The chain joins TRBV10-3 to TRBJ1-4; D perhaps matches TRBD1 (6 bases). DNA for the CDR3: TGTGCCATCAGTGCGGGGGGCACTAATGAAAAACTGTTTTTT. This translates into CAISAGGTNEKLFF.